The 18 T cell receptor beta chains in this list originate from one sample, sequenced in a study of T cell responses to AZD1222 COVID-19 vaccine. TCRdb keeps only in-frame clones here, not all; method: immunoSEQ multiplex PCR. This sample has under 95,000 clones, with 70% to 90% found just once. The specimen was peripheral blood, collected 28 days after the second AZD1222 dose. The receptors shown here come from an adult who received the AZD1222 COVID-19 vaccine.

The chain joins TRBV25-1 to TRBJ1-4; 7 nucleotides align to TRBD1. Germline V gene data show CDR1 as MGHDK and CDR2 as SYGVNS. V lost 2 bases to trimming and J lost 7 bases; unmatched junction nucleotides: 4. CDR3 length equals 14 residues. CDR3 region: CASSEPTGSEKLFF. The CDR3 bases are TGTGCCAGCAGTGAACCGACAGGGAGTGAAAAACTGTTTTTT. Combining the CDR3 with reference TRBV25-1 and TRBJ1-4 gives the whole variable domain EADIYQTPRYLVIGTGKKITLECSQTMGHDKMYWYQQDPGMELHLIHYSYGVNSTEKGDLSSESTVSRIRTEHFPLTLESARPSHTSQYLCASSEPTGSEKLFFGSGTQLSVL.

CDR3 sequence reads: CASRRDRWGSQHF. Here the CDR3 DNA reads TGTGCCAGCAGAAGGGACAGGTGGGGGTCCCAGCATTTT. This chain connects TRBV6-5 to TRBJ1-5; 8 positions agree with TRBD1. Losses at the gene ends were 6 bases for V and 11 bases for J; bases not matched to a gene: 9. This CDR3 has 13 residues. From germline, CDR1 is MNHEY and CDR2 SVGAGI.

This clone was found once. This rearrangement joins TRBV18 to TRBJ2-3; 8 nucleotides align to TRBD1. This CDR3 spans 16 amino acids. Germline CDR1 and CDR2: KGHSH and LQKENI. Unmatched junction bases numbered 7, after V lost 4 bases and J lost 1 base. CDR3 protein: CASSLGTGFGTDTQYF. CDR3 DNA sequence: TGTGCCAGCTCACTTGGGACAGGCTTCGGCACAGATACGCAGTATTTT.

The chain combines TRBV27 with TRBJ2-7, with D maybe TRBD2 (5 bases). The CDR3 sequence is 13 residues long. Germline V lookup: CDR1 MNHEY, CDR2 SMNVEV (reference sequence). Trimming stripped 4 bases from V and 0 bases from J, with 7 bases between. CDR3 sequence reads: CASSSGSSYEQYF. The CDR3 DNA reads TGTGCCAGCAGTTCTGGGAGCTCCTACGAGCAGTACTTC.

J is TRBJ1-4 and V is TRBV29-1; D is unclear. CDR1 and CDR2 (germline): SQVTM, ANQGSEA. Trimming cost V 4 bases and J 3 bases, with 6 bases left between them. The CDR3 runs to 12 residues. CDR3 sequence reads: CSVGRANEKLFF. The CDR3 bases are TGCAGCGTTGGGCGAGCTAATGAAAAACTGTTTTTT.

The CDR3 region has the DNA TGTGCCAGCAGCCAAGCGGGAAGAGCCTATGGCTACACCTTC. Protein: CASSQAGRAYGYTF. This chain joins TRBV3-1 (or the pseudogene TRBV3-2) and TRBJ1-2; unclear D gene. From germline, CDR1 is LGHDT and CDR2 YNNKEL (reference sequence). The V end was cut by 1 base, the J end by 4 bases, with 10 bases between. This CDR3 region has 14 residues.

The V call is TRBV6-5, the J call TRBJ1-2; D is perhaps TRBD1 (5 bases). The ends were cut back, 6 bases at V and 2 bases at J, with 10 bases in the middle. This CDR3 region has 13 residues. Germline V gives CDR1 MNHEY, CDR2 SVGAGI. The chain's CDR3 is CASSLGRNYGYTF. CDR3 sequence (DNA): TGTGCCAGCAGCCTGGGACGGAACTATGGCTACACCTTC.

The chain links TRBV3-1 (or the pseudogene TRBV3-2) to TRBJ2-2, with 9 bases aligning to TRBD2. This CDR3 is 19 amino acids long. V trimming: 0 bases; J trimming: 5 bases; junction bases outside the gene matches: 13. The germline gives CDR1 LGHDT, CDR2 YNNKEL (reference sequence). Here the CDR3 DNA reads TGTGCCAGCAGCCAAGATTCGCGGGGGGGCCGTATGGGGACCGGGGAGCTGTTTTTT. Translating it yields CASSQDSRGGRMGTGELFF.

The chain couples TRBV19 to TRBJ1-5; a possible D gene is TRBD1 (5 bases). The CDR3 contains 15 residues. CDR1 and CDR2 (germline): LNHDA, SQIVND (reference sequence). V was clipped by 3 bases and J by 3 bases, with 12 bases between them. The CDR3 spells CASSILDTDNQPQHF. In nucleotides, the CDR3 is TGTGCCAGTAGTATTTTGGACACGGACAATCAGCCCCAGCATTTT.

This clone was counted a single time. The chain is built from TRBV5-5 and TRBJ1-2, with TRBD1 identical over 8 bases. Trimming cost V 4 bases and J 4 bases; bases outside gene matches: 3. CDR3 length: 13 amino acids. Germline CDR1 and CDR2: SGHKS and YYEKEE (reference sequence). CDR3 protein: CASSEGQVYGYTF. The CDR3 bases are TGTGCCAGCAGCGAGGGACAGGTCTATGGCTACACCTTC.

As to this clone: One junction end does not reproduce the germline sequence, and a read error may be involved. This chain connects TRBV7-9 to TRBJ1-1; D perhaps matches TRBD1 (6 bases). Per the germline V gene, CDR1 is SEHNR and CDR2 is FQNEAQ (reference sequence). CDR3 length: 12 amino acids. The CDR3 bases are TGTGCCGGCAGGGGACTGGACACTGAAGCTTTCTTT. Protein sequence: CAGRGLDTEAFF.

This clone was observed a single time. The V gene is TRBV9, the J gene TRBJ2-7; D remains unclear. The CDR3 consists of 12 residues. Germline CDR1 is SGDLS and CDR2 is YYNGEE. The V end lost 0 bases, the J end lost 4 bases, and 5 bases lay between the germline ends. For the CDR3, the DNA is TGTGCCAGCAGCGTAGACGGATACGAGCAGTACTTC. This sequence encodes CASSVDGYEQYF.

This sequence joins TRBV28 and TRBJ1-4; 7 bases agree with TRBD1. Trimming took 11 bases from V and 8 from J; bases not matched to a gene: 14. The CDR3 length is 14 residues. Germline-derived CDR1 and CDR2 are MDHEN and SYDVKM. CDR3 DNA sequence: TGTGCCGGATCCACCGGACAGGAGGGAGAAAAACTGTTTTTT. It yields the protein CAGSTGQEGEKLFF.

The genes are TRBV30 and TRBJ2-5; possible D gene TRBD1, 6 bases. This CDR3 is built from 16 residues. V shed 5 bases and J shed 1 base, with 20 bases lying between them. Germline-derived CDR1 and CDR2 are GTSNPN and SVGIG (reference sequence). The CDR3 DNA reads as TGTGCCTGGGGGGGATTCGCTCGGACAGCCCAAGAGACCCAGTACTTC. Translating gives CAWGGFARTAQETQYF. Together with reference TRBV30 and TRBJ2-5, the CDR3 gives the full variable domain: SQTIHQWPATLVQPVGSPLSLECTVEGTSNPNLYWYRQAAGRGLQLLFYSVGIGQISSEVPQNLSASRPQDRQFILSSKKLLLSDSGFYLCAWGGFARTAQETQYFGPGTRLLVL.

The chain couples TRBV12-3 or TRBV12-4 to TRBJ1-2; D might be TRBD1 (6 bases). The CDR3 sequence is 13 residues long. V lost 4 bases and J 7 bases, leaving 13 bases between the germline ends. CDR3 in DNA: TGTGCCAGCAGTTCCCTTCAGGGGTCTGGCTACACCTTC. It codes for CASSSLQGSGYTF.

This chain connects TRBV6-6 to TRBJ1-4; 7 bases match TRBD1. Germline assignment: CDR1 MNHNY and CDR2 SVGAGI (reference sequence). The CDR3 is made up of 15 amino acids. The V segment lost 0 bases and the J segment 10 bases; nucleotides outside the gene matches: 8. The CDR3 loop is CASSYSVQGEGKLFF. CDR3 in DNA: TGTGCCAGCAGTTACTCAGTTCAGGGGGAAGGAAAACTGTTTTTT.

The chain is built from TRBV2 and TRBJ2-5; D might be TRBD1 (6 bases). This CDR3 contains 13 residues. Germline CDR1 is SNHLY and CDR2 is FYNNEI. Trimming removed 7 bases at V and 3 bases at J, with 12 bases between. The CDR3 sequence is CASNRQAEETQYF. CDR3 coding DNA: TGTGCCAGCAATCGACAGGCGGAAGAGACCCAGTACTTC. Filled out from reference TRBV2 and TRBJ2-5, the complete variable domain reads EPEVTQTPSHQVTQMGQEVILRCVPISNHLYFYWYRQILGQKVEFLVSFYNNEISEKSEIFDDQFSVERPDGSNFTLKIRSTKLEDSAMYFCASNRQAEETQYFGPGTRLLVL.

This rearrangement joins TRBV6-5 to TRBJ1-5; D call uncertain. The V gene's germline CDR1 is MNHEY and CDR2 SVGAGI. Trimming stripped 7 bases from V and 1 base from J, with 11 bases between. The CDR3 covers 14 residues. The CDR3 is CASTLDRSNQPQHF. CDR3 DNA sequence: TGTGCCAGCACCCTTGACCGGAGCAATCAGCCCCAGCATTTT.